This T cell receptor (beta chain) was recovered during a study of T cells in Graves' hyperthyroidism and ophthalmopathy. The overall study: Initial diagnosis, before any treatment, was when peripheral blood was collected.

Study-wide results and caveats: A 13 V-J signature model discriminated ophthalmopathy versus stable hyperthyroidism.

RNA transcripts were the template for amplifying TCR beta CDR3 regions. In the first-round RT-PCR of the TCR CDR3, the HTBI primer set was used. TCRdb analysed the multiplex PCR reads with MiXCR anew, one entry per CDR3 protein. Of over 200,000 distinct CDR3 sequences in the sample, approximately 15% were seen once. This clonotype was seen ten or more times. Its target is unknown. The V gene's germline CDR1 is SGHRS and CDR2 YFSETQ. CDR3 length: 15 amino acids. Unmatched junction bases numbered 5, after V lost 5 bases and J lost 4 bases. The sample consisted of blood. V and J are TRBV5-1 and TRBJ2-1; 11 bases map to TRBD2. The sequence came from a woman aged 40-49 years with Graves' hyperthyroidism that later progressed to Graves' ophthalmopathy. CDR3 DNA sequence: TGCGCCAGCAGTGGGGGACTAGCGGTGTACAATGAGCAGTTCTTC. Residues: CASSGGLAVYNEQFF. Full variable domain (remainder filled in from reference TRBV5-1 and TRBJ2-1): KAGVTQTPRYLIKTRGQQVTLSCSPISGHRSVSWYQQTPGQGLQFLFEYFSETQRNKGNFPGRFSGRQFSNSRSEMNVSTLELGDSALYLCASSGGLAVYNEQFFGPGTRLTVL.